This entry lists 17 T cell receptor beta chains sequenced from one sample in a study of blood T cell repertoires in COVID-19 (dated by TCRdb to 2018 to 2021). Receptors were amplified or captured by the immunoSEQ multiplex PCR assay. TCRdb stores this immuneACCESS table with in-frame sequences only. Part of the clones is absent; in the studies checked, under half of the shortfall reflects unresolved V genes, and no reason is known for the rest. The sample includes 200,000 to 250,000 clones, with roughly 86% observed a single time. The top ten hold approximately 5% of the sample. The material sequenced was peripheral blood. Receptors originate from a woman over 75 with COVID-19, enrolled during active disease.

The chain is built from TRBV9 and TRBJ1-5, with D perhaps matching TRBD1 (6 bases). The CDR3 runs 17 residues. V gave up 0 bases and J gave up 0 bases, with 13 bases separating them. Germline V gene data show CDR1 as SGDLS and CDR2 as YYNGEE. Here the CDR3 DNA reads TGTGCCAGCAGCGTAGTGCCGGACAGTATTAGCAATCAGCCCCAGCATTTT. It encodes CASSVVPDSISNQPQHF.

The rearrangement uses TRBV27 and TRBJ2-5; 10 nucleotides match TRBD2. Trimming cost V 8 bases and J 4 bases; bases outside gene matches: 10. Germline CDR1 reads MNHEY; CDR2 reads SMNVEV (reference sequence). This CDR3 has 15 amino acids. The CDR3 DNA sequence: TGTGCCAGCCGCCTTAGAGCGGGGGGGCGAGAGACCCAGTACTTC. Translating it yields CASRLRAGGRETQYF.

The chain carries TRBV7-2 and TRBJ2-5, with 12 bases fitting TRBD1. Germline values: CDR1 SGHTA, CDR2 FQGNSA. Unmatched junction bases numbered 6, after V lost 3 bases and J lost 4 bases. The CDR3 runs 16 residues. CDR3 sequence (DNA): TGTGCCAGCAGCTTCAGGGGACAGGGGGCCACAGAGACCCAGTACTTC. As protein: CASSFRGQGATETQYF. The full variable domain, completed using reference TRBV7-2 and TRBJ2-5, is GAGVSQSPSNKVTEKGKDVELRCDPISGHTALYWYRQSLGQGLEFLIYFQGNSAPDKSGLPSDRFSAERTGGSVSTLTIQRTQQEDSAVYLCASSFRGQGATETQYFGPGTRLLVL.

The chain couples TRBV19 to TRBJ2-2; 9 bases fit TRBD1. Germline CDR1 reads LNHDA; CDR2 reads SQIVND (reference sequence). This CDR3 has 14 amino acids. V lost 6 bases to trimming and J lost 5 bases; unmatched junction nucleotides: 4. CDR3 nucleotides: TGTGCCAGTAGGGACAGGGGCAGAACCGGGGAGCTGTTTTTT. Its protein product is CASRDRGRTGELFF.

The chain is built from TRBV7-9 and TRBJ2-3, with 9 bases lining up with TRBD2. With 7 bases clipped from V and 1 base from J, the junction kept 12 bases outside the gene matches. CDR3 length: 17 residues. Germline V gene lookup returns CDR1 SEHNR and CDR2 FQNEAQ (reference sequence). In DNA form, the CDR3 reads TGTGCCAGCACCTTTTATAGTGGCGGGGGGGGCACAGATACGCAGTATTTT. Translation gives CASTFYSGGGGTDTQYF.

The rearrangement joins TRBV5-1 to TRBJ1-4, with 7 bases lining up with TRBD1. V lost 4 bases, J lost 6 bases, and 12 bases stayed unmatched. CDR1 SGHRS and CDR2 YFSETQ come from the germline V gene. This CDR3 is built from 16 residues. In DNA, the CDR3 is TGCGCCAGCAGCGTGCCGACAGGGCTCCTGGATGAAAAACTGTTTTTT. Its translation is CASSVPTGLLDEKLFF.

To note about this clone: This sample also contains other DNA sequences that code for the same CDR3. The chain combines TRBV3-1 (or the pseudogene TRBV3-2) with TRBJ1-5; TRBD1 matches 7 bases. Germline loops: CDR1 LGHDT, CDR2 YNNKEL (reference sequence). The CDR3 extends over 14 amino acids. V lost 1 base to trimming and J lost 7 bases; unmatched junction nucleotides: 4. CDR3 nucleotides: TGTGCCAGCAGCCAAGGGACAGGTGTCCAGCCCCAGCATTTT. Translation gives CASSQGTGVQPQHF.

This clone has a single count. This chain links TRBV10-3 with TRBJ1-4; D is unresolved. This CDR3 contains 15 residues. From germline, CDR1 is ENHRY and CDR2 SYGVKD. Trimming removed 0 bases from V and 10 bases from J, with 15 bases in between. The chain's CDR3 is CAISESRSLDGKLFF. The CDR3, as DNA: TGTGCCATCAGTGAGTCCCGTAGCCTTGACGGAAAACTGTTTTTT.

The CDR3 sequence is CASSRTGGHGYTF. CDR3 nucleotides: TGTGCCAGCAGCCGGACAGGGGGCCATGGCTACACCTTC. The chain links TRBV6-2 or TRBV6-3 to TRBJ1-2, with TRBD1 matching over 11 bases. Germline assignment: CDR1 MNHEY and CDR2 SVGEGT. The V gene end was trimmed by 6 bases and the J gene end by 6 bases; junction bases not matched to a gene: 3. The CDR3 runs 13 residues.

V and J are TRBV3-1 (or the pseudogene TRBV3-2) and TRBJ2-1; TRBD1 might be the D (5 bases). In germline, CDR1 is LGHDT, CDR2 YNNKEL (reference sequence). This CDR3 region has 14 residues. Trimming removed 4 bases at V and 6 bases at J, with 13 bases between. The CDR3 spells CASSRRVQVNEQFF. The CDR3 DNA reads as TGTGCCAGCAGCCGAAGGGTACAGGTCAATGAGCAGTTCTTC.

The V call is TRBV5-1, the J call TRBJ2-1, with 8 nucleotides matching TRBD2. J lost 9 bases, V lost 1 base, and 9 bases had no gene match. Germline V gene lookup returns CDR1 SGHRS and CDR2 YFSETQ. The CDR3 is 15 residues long. In DNA form, the CDR3 reads TGCGCCAGCAGCTTGAAATTAGCGGGGTCTAGTGAGCAGTTCTTC. Encoded protein: CASSLKLAGSSEQFF.

The rearrangement uses TRBV11-2 and TRBJ1-4; 7 bases agree with TRBD1. From germline, CDR1 is SGHAT and CDR2 FQNNGV. Trimming at V came to 4 bases and at J to 7 bases, leaving 9 bases not matched to a gene. This CDR3 spans 15 amino acids. CDR3 residues: CASSSLQGLGEKLFF. The CDR3 region has the DNA TGTGCCAGCAGCTCCCTACAGGGGCTGGGTGAAAAACTGTTTTTT.

V gene TRBV28 combines with J gene TRBJ1-6; 10 bases are shared with TRBD1. Germline lookup yields CDR1 MDHEN and CDR2 SYDVKM. The junction had 6 bases not matched to a gene; V was cut back by 4 bases and J by 9 bases. This CDR3 region has 15 residues. The CDR3: CASSSGTGVGSPLHF. The DNA of the CDR3 is TGTGCCAGCAGTTCCGGGACAGGGGTTGGTTCACCCCTCCACTTT. Drawing the rest from reference TRBV28 and TRBJ1-6, the complete variable domain is DVKVTQSSRYLVKRTGEKVFLECVQDMDHENMFWYRQDPGLGLRLIYFSYDVKMKEKGDIPEGYSVSREKKERFSLILESASTNQTSMYLCASSSGTGVGSPLHFGNGTRLTVT.

The gene calls are TRBV6-2 or TRBV6-3 and TRBJ1-2; tentative D call: TRBD1 (6 bases). Deletions cut 0 bases from V and 1 base from J, with 12 bases between. CDR1 and CDR2 (germline): MNHEY, SVGEGT. The CDR3 length is 16 residues. The CDR3: CASSYSGQTRNYGYTF. The DNA of the CDR3 is TGTGCCAGCAGTTACTCAGGACAGACCCGTAACTATGGCTACACCTTC.

The V and J genes are TRBV10-3 and TRBJ1-1; TRBD1 aligns across 7 bases. Germline V lookup: CDR1 ENHRY, CDR2 SYGVKD. J lost 2 bases, V lost 7 bases, and 4 bases had no gene match. There are 13 residues in the CDR3. The DNA for the CDR3 is TGTGCCATCACCGGGACAGACAACACTGAAGCTTTCTTT. Translating gives CAITGTDNTEAFF.

The gene calls are TRBV6-5 and TRBJ2-6, with D tentatively TRBD2 (5 bases). Between the trimmed V and J ends, which lost 7 bases and 4 bases, there was a span of 11 bases. The CDR3 length is 14 residues. Germline loops: CDR1 MNHEY, CDR2 SVGAGI. CDR3 sequence (DNA): TGTGCCAGCACGGAAGTAGCGGGGGCCAACGTCCTGACTTTC. Protein sequence: CASTEVAGANVLTF.

Only a few counts were recorded for this clone. The chain links TRBV7-6 to TRBJ1-1, with D unresolved. Trimming took 2 bases from V and 1 from J, leaving 8 bases between them. The CDR3 is 14 residues long. Germline V gene sequence: CDR1 SGHVS, CDR2 FNYEAQ. The CDR3 here is CASSLSGTNTEAFF. CDR3 DNA sequence: TGTGCCAGCAGCTTATCGGGAACGAACACTGAAGCTTTCTTT.